This entry is about one TCR beta chain. Antigen specificity is unknown. Sequencing used cDNA as its template, made by extracting RNA and reverse transcribing it. Produced via immunoSEQ multiplex PCR; TCRdb's table is partial and in-frame only. The repertoire consists of about 120,000 clones, with around 56% occurring once and the leading ten covering 0.46%. This entry is derived from a study of CD8+ T cells in alopecia areata. Study as a whole: Treated patients received oral tofacitinib, 5 to 10 mg twice daily. Study-level points and caveats: Compared with mice, patients displayed less clear TCR sharing, possibly for HLA-related reasons. Persistence of many expanded lesional clones was seen in scalp and blood during tofacitinib.

CDR1 is GTSNPN and CDR2 is SVGIG in the germline V gene (reference sequence). CDR3 length: 13 amino acids. V lost 3 bases and J lost 4, with 12 bases in between. Regarding treatment: oral pan-JAK inhibitor, 5-10 mg twice daily. Peripheral blood and lesional scalp punch biopsies came from alopecia areata patients. The TCR comes from a human donor with alopecia areata. V is TRBV30 and J is TRBJ2-5, with D perhaps matching TRBD2 (6 bases). Sample: CD4+ T cells sorted from blood, taken at week 4, from a patient treated with tofacitinib. The CDR3 loop is CAWSAPGGETQYF. As DNA, the CDR3 is TGTGCCTGGAGCGCCCCCGGGGGAGAGACCCAGTACTTC. The full variable domain, with the rest looked up from reference TRBV30 and TRBJ2-5, is SQTIHQWPATLVQPVGSPLSLECTVEGTSNPNLYWYRQAAGRGLQLLFYSVGIGQISSEVPQNLSASRPQDRQFILSSKKLLLSDSGFYLCAWSAPGGETQYFGPGTRLLVL.